Included here is one TCR beta chain sequence, with context. This sample is part of a study of blood T cell repertoires in COVID-19. Looking at the study overall: Specimens from acute and convalescent COVID-19 originated in the United States, Italy and Spain. PBMCs, B-cell-depleted T cells, or T cells were the source of the cDNA or gDNA that made up the material.

Seattle researchers signed up patients amid active infection and tracked them longitudinally. Study processing details: Reference gene primer amplification gave estimated nucleated cell counts. Some clones are missing from TCRdb's copy, which holds only in-frame ones; the method was immunoSEQ multiplex PCR. V and J calls and clone size are given by that table; D and trimming were obtained from the DNA. The sample lists roughly 150,000 clones, just under 85% occurring once. The receptor comes from a woman older than 75 with COVID-19, enrolled during active disease. Sequencing input: peripheral blood.

DNA of the CDR3: TGTGCCAGTAGACCCGGACAGGAGAACTCTGATGGCTACACCTTC. Translation gives CASRPGQENSDGYTF. This chain uses TRBV19 with TRBJ1-2, with 7 bases that match TRBD1. The CDR3 sequence is 15 residues long. The J segment lost 6 bases and the V segment lost 6 bases, leaving 13 bases of the junction unmatched. Per the germline V gene, CDR1 is LNHDA and CDR2 is SQIVND (reference sequence).